The 7 T cell receptor beta chains below were found in one sample sequenced in a study of cytomegalovirus exposure and HLA in healthy donors. The PCR made use of 60 Vbeta and 13 Jbeta primers. Using immunoSEQ multiplex PCR, the repertoire was profiled, and TCRdb retains in-frame clones only, with some absent. The repertoire has some 240,000 clones, around 80% of them found once; the top ten carry 3% to 4%. The sample taken for sequencing was PBMCs. These receptors all stem from a male donor in good health and CMV-seronegative.

The rearrangement joins TRBV27 to TRBJ1-2; tentative D call: TRBD1 (5 bases). The CDR3 consists of 14 residues. CDR1 is MNHEY, CDR2 SMNVEV, per germline (reference sequence). Trimming removed 8 bases at V and 4 bases at J, with 17 bases between. The CDR3 DNA is TGTGCCAGCGCACAAGAGGGACTGTTCTATGGCTACACCTTC. Protein sequence: CASAQEGLFYGYTF.

The genes are TRBV18 and TRBJ1-2; 9 bases match TRBD1. V was clipped by 2 bases and J by 1 base; unmatched bases: 14. CDR1 is KGHSH and CDR2 is LQKENI in the germline V gene. CDR3 length: 19 residues. This CDR3 reads CASSPELQGALSNNYGYTF. The DNA of the CDR3 is TGTGCCAGCTCACCAGAATTACAGGGGGCTCTCTCGAATAACTATGGCTACACCTTC.

This clone has just one count. The genes are TRBV6-5 and TRBJ2-7; maybe TRBD2 (5 bases). Germline V gives CDR1 MNHEY, CDR2 SVGAGI. The CDR3 contains 14 residues. Deletions cut 4 bases from V and 0 bases from J, with 10 bases between. DNA of the CDR3: TGTGCCAGCAGTTTTGGACTCCCCTCCTACGAGCAGTACTTC. It translates to CASSFGLPSYEQYF.

The chain combines TRBV11-2 with TRBJ2-3, with 8 bases aligning to TRBD2. The CDR3 runs to 16 residues. The germline CDR1 and CDR2 sequences are SGHAT and FQNNGV. J was trimmed by 6 bases and V by 2 bases; bases with no gene match: 10. The CDR3 region is CASSLSRRSGGDTQYF. For the CDR3, the DNA is TGTGCCAGCAGCTTAAGTCGGAGATCGGGAGGGGATACGCAGTATTTT.

The J gene is TRBJ2-7, the V gene TRBV19; no reliable D call. CDR3 length: 13 amino acids. Trimming removed 3 bases at V and 3 bases at J, with 9 bases between. Germline values: CDR1 LNHDA, CDR2 SQIVND (reference sequence). The CDR3 bases are TGTGCCAGTAGTATCCCCAACAGCTACGAGCAGTACTTC. Protein: CASSIPNSYEQYF. Full variable domain (remainder filled in from reference TRBV19 and TRBJ2-7): DGGITQSPKYLFRKEGQNVTLSCEQNLNHDAMYWYRQDPGQGLRLIYYSQIVNDFQKGDIAEGYSVSREKKESFPLTVTSAQKNPTAFYLCASSIPNSYEQYFGPGTRLTVT.

This chain uses TRBV6-6 with TRBJ2-7, with a weak D call TRBD1 (5 bases). Per germline, CDR1 MNHNY and CDR2 SVGAGI (reference sequence). Trimming shortened V by 6 bases and J by 2 bases, and 17 bases separated the two germline ends. There are 15 residues in the CDR3. In DNA, the CDR3 is TGTGCCAGCAGGATCGACAGTCAAATTCCCTACGAGCAGTACTTC. It codes for CASRIDSQIPYEQYF.

CDR3 DNA sequence: TGCAGCGCCGAGGGGGACACCGGGGAGCTGTTTTTT. Its translation is CSAEGDTGELFF. The chain carries TRBV29-1 and TRBJ2-2; maybe TRBD1 (6 bases). The CDR3 length is 12 residues. The germline CDR1 and CDR2 sequences are SQVTM and ANQGSEA. Trimming took 7 bases from V and 3 from J, leaving 9 bases between them.